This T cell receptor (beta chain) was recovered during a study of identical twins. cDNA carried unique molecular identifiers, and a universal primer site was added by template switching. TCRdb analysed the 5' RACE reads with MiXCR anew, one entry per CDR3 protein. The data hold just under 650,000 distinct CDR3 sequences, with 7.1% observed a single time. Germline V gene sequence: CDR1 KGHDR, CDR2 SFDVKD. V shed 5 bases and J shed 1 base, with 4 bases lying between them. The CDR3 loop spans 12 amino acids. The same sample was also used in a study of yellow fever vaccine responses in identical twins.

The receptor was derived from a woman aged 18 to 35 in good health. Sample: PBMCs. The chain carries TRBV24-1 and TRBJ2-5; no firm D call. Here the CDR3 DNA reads TGTGCCACCAGTGGTCCCCAAGAGACCCAGTACTTC. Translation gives CATSGPQETQYF.